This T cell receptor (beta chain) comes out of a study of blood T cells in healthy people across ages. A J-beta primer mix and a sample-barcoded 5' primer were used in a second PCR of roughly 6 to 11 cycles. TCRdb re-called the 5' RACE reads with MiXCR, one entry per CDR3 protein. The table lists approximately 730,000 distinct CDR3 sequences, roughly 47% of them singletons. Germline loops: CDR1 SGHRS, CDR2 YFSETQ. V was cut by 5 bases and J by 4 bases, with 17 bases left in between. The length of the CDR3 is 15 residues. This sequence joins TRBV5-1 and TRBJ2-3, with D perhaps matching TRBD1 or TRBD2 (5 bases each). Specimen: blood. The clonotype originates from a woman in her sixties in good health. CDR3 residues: CASSFGAFPPDTQYF. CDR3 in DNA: TGCGCCAGCAGTTTCGGGGCTTTTCCCCCAGATACGCAGTATTTT. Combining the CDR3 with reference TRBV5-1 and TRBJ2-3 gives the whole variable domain KAGVTQTPRYLIKTRGQQVTLSCSPISGHRSVSWYQQTPGQGLQFLFEYFSETQRNKGNFPGRFSGRQFSNSRSEMNVSTLELGDSALYLCASSFGAFPPDTQYFGPGTRLTVL.